Detailed here is one T cell receptor beta chain. The antigen is undetermined. Template switching by 5'RACE produced TCR cDNA, adding a universal primer site and UMIs. TCRdb re-analysed the 5' RACE reads in MiXCR, keeping a single row per CDR3 protein. The profile shows 400,000 to 450,000 distinct CDR3 sequences, 18% of them singletons. The CDR3 is 16 residues long. Germline V CDR1 and CDR2: MGHRA, YSYEKL. The V and J ends lost 2 bases and 8 bases respectively, with 19 bases between them. This sample is part of a study of T cells after yellow fever vaccination. Regarding the study as a whole: Primary-vaccination clones mostly resurfaced post-booster (about 95% CD4, approximately 89% CD8).

The source of this sequence is a man younger than 35 who received the YFV17D yellow fever vaccine. The V gene is TRBV4-1, the J gene TRBJ2-1, with D perhaps TRBD1 (6 bases). The sample here was PBMCs, taken before the yellow fever booster vaccination. The CDR3 DNA follows: TGCGCCAGCAGCCAAAGCGACAGGTTTTTCGCCGATGAGCAGTTCTTC. Its protein product is CASSQSDRFFADEQFF.